This T cell receptor (beta chain) is drawn from a study of identical twins. Study conclusions and caveats: Within monozygotic twins, out-of-frame TCR alpha sharing was underestimated by the models. Invariant MAIT and iNKT cells may have partly biased zero-insertion analyses. It was cross-sectional statistical analysis, not following the same donors, that the conclusions relied on.

This clonotype was counted at least ten times. Its target is not known. cDNA carried unique molecular identifiers, and a universal primer site was added by template switching. TCRdb analysed the 5' RACE reads with MiXCR anew, one entry per CDR3 protein. The sample holds about 210,000 distinct CDR3 sequences, 9.4% seen once. The germline V gene encodes CDR1 SGHKS and CDR2 YYEKEE (reference sequence). Germline trimming cut 2 bases from V and 8 bases from J; bases unmatched to any gene: 7. The CDR3 consists of 14 residues. This sequence originates from a woman aged 18-29 years in good health. Sequences were obtained from memory (CD45RO+) T cells sorted from blood. The rearrangement uses TRBV5-5 and TRBJ1-5; the match to TRBD1 covers 7 bases. The CDR3 coding sequence is TGTGCCAGCAGCTTAACCGGGACAGTTGAGCCCCAGCATTTT. This gives the protein CASSLTGTVEPQHF.